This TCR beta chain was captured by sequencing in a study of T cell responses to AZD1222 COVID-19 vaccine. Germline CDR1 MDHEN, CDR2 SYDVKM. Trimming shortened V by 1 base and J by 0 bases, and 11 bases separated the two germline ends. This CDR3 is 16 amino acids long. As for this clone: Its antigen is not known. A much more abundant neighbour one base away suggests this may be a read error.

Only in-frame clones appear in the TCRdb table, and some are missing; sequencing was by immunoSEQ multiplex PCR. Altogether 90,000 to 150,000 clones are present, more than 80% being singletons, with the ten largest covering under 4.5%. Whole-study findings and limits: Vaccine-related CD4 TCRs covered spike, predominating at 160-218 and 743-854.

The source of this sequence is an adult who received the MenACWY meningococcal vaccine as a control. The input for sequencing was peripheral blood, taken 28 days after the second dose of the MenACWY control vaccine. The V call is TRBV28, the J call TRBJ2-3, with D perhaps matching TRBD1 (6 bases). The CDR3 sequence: CASSLFGTTSTDTQYF. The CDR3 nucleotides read TGTGCCAGCAGTTTATTCGGGACAACTAGCACAGATACGCAGTATTTT.